This TCR beta chain was retrieved from a study of graft-versus-host responses after intestinal transplantation. Study in general: Those transplanted obtained multivisceral, liver-intestinal, or isolated intestinal grafts. Every recipient underwent anti-thymocyte globulin induction, then tacrolimus and steroids for three to four years.

Study-level findings and limits: Subjects displaying graft-donor T cell macrochimerism possessed elevated graft-versus-host to host-versus-graft clonal ratios inside allografts. Recipient marrow harbored GvH clones, some of which surfaced first in ileum or blood.

This clone was observed once. The antigen is not known. Here immunoSEQ multiplex PCR was the method, and the copy in TCRdb shows in-frame clones only, minus some. The table lists 90,000 to 150,000 clones, 85% to 95% of them singletons. The CDR3 has 21 amino acids. The germline V and J ends were trimmed by 4 bases and 0 bases, with 28 bases remaining between them. From germline, CDR1 is GTSNPN and CDR2 SVGIG (reference sequence). V and J are TRBV30 and TRBJ2-6; D is possibly TRBD1 or TRBD2 (7 bases each). This material consisted of unstimulated CD8+ T cells sorted from spleen or lymph node cells, taken before intestinal transplant. This receptor was obtained from a human donor who received an intestinal transplant. The CDR3 DNA reads as TGTGCCTGGACCTCCCACGCTGGGGGGGGACAGCTTTTCTCTGGGGCCAACGTCCTGACTTTC. It is translated as CAWTSHAGGGQLFSGANVLTF.